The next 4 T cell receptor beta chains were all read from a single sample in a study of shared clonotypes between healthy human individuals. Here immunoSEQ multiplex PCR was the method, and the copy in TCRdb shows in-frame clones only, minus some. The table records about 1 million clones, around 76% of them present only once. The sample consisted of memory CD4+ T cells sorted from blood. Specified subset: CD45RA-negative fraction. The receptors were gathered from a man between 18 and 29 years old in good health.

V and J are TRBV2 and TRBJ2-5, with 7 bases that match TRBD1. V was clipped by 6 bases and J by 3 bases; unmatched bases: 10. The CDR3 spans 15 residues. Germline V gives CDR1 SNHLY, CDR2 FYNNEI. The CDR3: CASSRATTGEETQYF. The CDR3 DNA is TGTGCCAGCAGCCGCGCGACTACAGGGGAAGAGACCCAGTACTTC.

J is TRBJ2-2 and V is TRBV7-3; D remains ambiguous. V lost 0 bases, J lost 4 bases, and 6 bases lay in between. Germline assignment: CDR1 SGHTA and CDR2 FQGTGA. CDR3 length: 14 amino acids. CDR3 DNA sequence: TGTGCCAGCAGCTTAACGCCCTTCACCGGGGAGCTGTTTTTT. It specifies CASSLTPFTGELFF.

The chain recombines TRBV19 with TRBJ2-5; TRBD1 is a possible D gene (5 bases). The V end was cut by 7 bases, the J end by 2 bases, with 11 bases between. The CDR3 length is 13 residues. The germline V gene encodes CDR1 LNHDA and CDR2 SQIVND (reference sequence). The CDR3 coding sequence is TGTGCCAGTATGTCCAGGGCGCAAGAGACCCAGTACTTC. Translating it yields CASMSRAQETQYF.

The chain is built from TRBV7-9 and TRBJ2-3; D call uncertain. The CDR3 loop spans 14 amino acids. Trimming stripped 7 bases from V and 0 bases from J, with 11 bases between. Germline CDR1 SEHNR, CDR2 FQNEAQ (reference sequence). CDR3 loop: CASKPFSSTDTQYF. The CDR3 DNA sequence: TGTGCCAGCAAACCCTTTTCTAGCACAGATACGCAGTATTTT.